This passage covers 13 T cell receptor beta chains from one sample sequenced in a study of T cell repertoires in cytomegalovirus infection. MiXCR, applied by TCRdb to the reads, yields one record per CDR3 protein. The sample yields approximately 500,000 distinct CDR3 sequences, approximately 10% seen once. The sample consisted of PBMCs. Source of these receptors: a human donor in good health (CMV status not recorded). Some clones in this sample may be carry-over from other donors' samples.

This clonotype was recorded a few times. J is TRBJ1-2 and V is TRBV23-1; D is possibly TRBD1 (5 bases). TRBV23-1 is reported as an ORF; its role is uncertain. Trimming left V 8 bases short and J 0 bases short, with 16 bases between. The CDR3 runs to 15 residues. This CDR3 is CASPLPTATNYGYTF. The CDR3, as DNA: TGCGCCAGCCCCCTGCCGACAGCTACTAACTATGGCTACACCTTC.

The CDR3 region is CASSIMTGMNTEAFF. CDR3 bases: TGTGCCAGCAGCATAATGACAGGGATGAACACTGAAGCTTTCTTT. V and J are TRBV28 and TRBJ1-1; 7 positions agree with TRBD1. Trimming cost V 6 bases and J 0 bases; bases outside gene matches: 7. The V gene's germline CDR1 is MDHEN and CDR2 SYDVKM. This CDR3 contains 15 residues.

The table lists this clonotype with many counts. The genes are TRBV6-1 and TRBJ1-5, with a tentative D call TRBD1 (5 bases). V was cut by 5 bases and J by 3 bases, with 20 bases left in between. There are 17 residues in the CDR3. Per germline, CDR1 MNHNS and CDR2 SASEGT. CDR3 sequence (DNA): TGTGCCAGCAGTTCGAGGCTGCGCGACAGTTACAATCAGCCCCAGCATTTT. Translating it yields CASSSRLRDSYNQPQHF.

This clonotype appeared many times. The V gene is TRBV28, the J gene TRBJ1-2; D might be TRBD1 (5 bases). V was clipped by 10 bases and J by 2 bases, with 14 bases between them. Germline loops: CDR1 MDHEN, CDR2 SYDVKM. The CDR3 spans 13 residues. CDR3 sequence (DNA): TGTGCCACCACGGGGGGGGTGAACTATGGCTACACCTTC. It translates to CATTGGVNYGYTF.

The rearrangement joins TRBV28 to TRBJ1-2; 7 positions agree with TRBD1. Germline V gene data show CDR1 as MDHEN and CDR2 as SYDVKM. The CDR3 spans 17 residues. J was trimmed by 4 bases and V by 6 bases; bases with no gene match: 17. DNA of the CDR3: TGTGCCAGCAGCCCCGGAAAAGGGGGCGCGAGGCTCTATGGCTACACCTTC. It codes for CASSPGKGGARLYGYTF.

A few counts support this clonotype. The chain recombines TRBV11-2 with TRBJ2-2; 8 bases agree with TRBD2. The CDR3 sequence is 17 residues long. Germline V gives CDR1 SGHAT, CDR2 FQNNGV. V lost 5 bases, J lost 5 bases, and 13 bases stayed unmatched. The CDR3 sequence is CASSPISRAGATGELFF. In nucleotides, the CDR3 is TGTGCCAGCAGCCCCATTTCACGAGCGGGAGCAACCGGGGAGCTGTTTTTT.

This clonotype was seen repeatedly, ten times or more. This chain links TRBV7-9 with TRBJ1-2, with TRBD1 identical over 10 bases. The CDR3 is 16 amino acids. Germline V gene lookup returns CDR1 SEHNR and CDR2 FQNEAQ (reference sequence). Trimming took 5 bases from V and 2 from J; bases not matched to a gene: 8. The CDR3 DNA sequence: TGTGCCAGCAGCCCCGGGACAGGGGAAGCCAACTATGGCTACACCTTC. Protein product: CASSPGTGEANYGYTF.

This clonotype appeared many times. The chain uses TRBV2 and TRBJ2-3, with 8 bases that match TRBD1. Germline CDR1 SNHLY, CDR2 FYNNEI. CDR3 length: 14 residues. V shed 3 bases, J shed 5 bases, and the junction held 4 bases outside the gene matches. The CDR3 DNA reads TGTGCCAGCAGTGACAGGGGGCGAAGAGATACGCAGTATTTT. It translates to CASSDRGRRDTQYF.

The rearrangement uses TRBV10-3 and TRBJ1-6; TRBD1 might be the D (5 bases). Germline loops: CDR1 ENHRY, CDR2 SYGVKD. The CDR3 totals 15 residues. Trimming cost V 11 bases and J 8 bases, with 22 bases left between them. CDR3 residues: CASRIQALGDSPLHF. Written as DNA, the CDR3 is TGTGCCTCGAGAATACAGGCCCTGGGGGATTCACCCCTCCACTTT.

This clonotype was seen ten or more times. The chain recombines TRBV12-3 or TRBV12-4 with TRBJ2-1; D gene uncertain. V was pared by 4 bases and J by 10 bases, with 14 bases between. There are 13 residues in the CDR3. In DNA, the CDR3 is TGTGCCAGCAGTTCCCTCTCTTGGAAGGAGCAGTTCTTC. Encoded protein: CASSSLSWKEQFF.

At least ten counts were recorded for this clonotype. The chain is built from TRBV7-9 and TRBJ1-1, with D maybe TRBD1 (5 bases). The germline V and J ends were trimmed by 1 base and 4 bases, with 19 bases remaining between them. CDR3 size: 17 residues. Germline CDR1 and CDR2: SEHNR and FQNEAQ (reference sequence). The CDR3 bases are TGTGCCAGCAGCTTAGTAATCAGGGTGACGCAAAGCACTGAAGCTTTCTTT. Its protein product is CASSLVIRVTQSTEAFF.

This clonotype was detected only a few times. This chain uses TRBV20-1 with TRBJ2-3; no reliable D call. The CDR3 length is 15 residues. Looked up from germline, CDR1 is DFQATT and CDR2 is SNEGSKA (reference sequence). The ends were cut back, 4 bases at V and 6 bases at J, with 20 bases in the middle. The CDR3 bases are TGCAGTGCTAAAGATTATAGACGATTGGACGATACGCAGTATTTT. Protein product: CSAKDYRRLDDTQYF.

This clonotype was picked up many times. The gene calls are TRBV7-9 and TRBJ2-7; 10 nucleotides align to TRBD2. This CDR3 is 15 amino acids long. Looked up from germline, CDR1 is SEHNR and CDR2 is FQNEAQ (reference sequence). V trimming: 5 bases; J trimming: 2 bases; junction bases outside the gene matches: 6. CDR3 sequence: CASSPRSGRAYEQYF. For the CDR3, the DNA is TGTGCCAGCAGCCCGAGGAGCGGGAGGGCCTACGAGCAGTACTTC.